Detailed here is one T cell receptor beta chain. It has no known antigen specificity. Base quality data are lacking; no much larger clone is found one base away. Each collaborating institution followed its own protocols to collect whole blood in K2EDTA tubes. Collaborator samples were shipped for TCRbeta analysis as frozen whole blood, isolated PBMCs, or DNA extracted from either sample type. TCRbeta CDR3 regions were amplified from genomic DNA by means of the immunoSEQ Assay, a bias-controlled multiplex PCR. For the original study's pipeline: Nucleated cell counts per sample were estimated from amplification of reference gene primers within the assay. To quantify the absolute abundance of each unique TCRbeta CDR3 rearrangement, sequence reads were collapsed and filtered. For each sample, productive Simpson clonality was calculated as the square root of Simpson's diversity index across productive rearrangements. Here the immuneACCESS table is served through TCRdb, limited to in-frame sequences with V and J called. Missing clones are a known gap in these copies; in checked studies unresolved V genes cover under half, and the rest lacks a known reason. V and J calls and clone size come straight from that table; D and trimming were deduced from the DNA. Recorded for this sample are more than 45,000 clones; roughly nine tenths of them occurred a single time. Around 15% of the sample lies in the top ten.

The CDR3 spans 13 residues, from the cysteine through the phenylalanine. Solely the CDR3 DNA is kept, with 39 bases framed from the first base. Reading the germline V gene (reference sequence) gives CDR1 MNHNY and CDR2 SVGAGI. V lost 8 bases and J lost 5 bases; the stretch between them is 15 bases long. The data stem from a study of blood T cell repertoires in COVID-19 (dated by TCRdb to about 2020). Looking at the study overall: The collaborator samples originated in the United States, Italy and Spain and spanned the acute and convalescent phases of COVID-19. The prospective study material was composed of cDNA or gDNA derived from T cells, B-cell-depleted T cells, or PBMCs. Deeply sampled blood TCRbeta repertoires from subjects exposed to, actively infected with, or recovered from COVID-19 were included in the dataset. The repertoires were released in a freely available public database meant as a resource for research on the immune response to SARS-CoV-2. The samples were drawn from the first 160 participants of the ongoing ImmuneRACE study and from under 1,500 subjects provided by 6 global collaborators. The sample metadata nearly always contained a de-identified subject ID, COVID-19 status, age in years and sex. Where available, HLA class I and class II types were obtained from metadata supplied by the sample provider rather than from assay-based typing.

Study-wide conclusions, independent of this receptor: The quantity of clinical and demographic metadata differed by source and by participant and was supplied without curation.

The sequenced sample consisted of peripheral blood. The sequence came from a human donor with active COVID-19. The donor label of this sample is uncertain. The chain joins TRBV6-6 to TRBJ2-5, with TRBD1 perhaps the D gene, on 7 matching bases. The DNA sequence follows: TGTGCCAGCGGAGGGGGCGGGTTGGAGACCCAGTACTTC. It translates to CASGGGGLETQYF.